The 24 T cell receptor beta chains below all came from one sample that was sequenced in a study of OX40 agonist ivuxolimab in advanced cancers. Profiling relied on immunoSEQ multiplex PCR, and the TCRdb table lists in-frame clones only, not all of them. The sample holds about 66,000 clones; about 85% are singletons and the top ten take about 3.8%. This specimen was CD4+ or CD8+ T cells sorted from blood, taken in a trial of the OX40 agonist ivuxolimab. Source of these receptors: an adult with an advanced solid tumor such as melanoma, head and neck, liver or kidney cancer.

V gene TRBV19 combines with J gene TRBJ1-4; D possibly corresponds to TRBD1 (5 bases). This CDR3 has 15 amino acids. CDR1 is LNHDA, CDR2 SQIVND, per germline (reference sequence). Trimming stripped 4 bases from V and 5 bases from J, with 14 bases between. The CDR3 loop is CASSTSQTDNEKLFF. CDR3 bases: TGTGCCAGTAGTACCTCCCAGACAGACAATGAAAAACTGTTTTTT.

The chain links TRBV9 to TRBJ2-5; D is perhaps TRBD2 (6 bases). Per the germline V gene, CDR1 is SGDLS and CDR2 is YYNGEE. CDR3 length equals 13 residues. V was pared by 4 bases and J by 0 bases, with 7 bases between. CDR3 amino acids: CASSRGYQETQYF. In nucleotides, the CDR3 is TGTGCCAGCAGCCGGGGGTACCAAGAGACCCAGTACTTC.

On this clone: One junction end disagrees with the germline gene, perhaps due to a read error. The chain uses TRBV5-1 and TRBJ1-1; 7 positions agree with TRBD1. The germline V gene has CDR1 SGHRS and CDR2 YFSETQ. The CDR3 is 13 amino acids. The CDR3: CASSLGGTEEGFF. CDR3 nucleotides: TGCGCCAGCAGCTTGGGGGGGACAGAAGAAGGTTTCTTT. The variable domain in full, completed from reference TRBV5-1 and TRBJ1-1, reads KAGVTQTPRYLIKTRGQQVTLSCSPISGHRSVSWYQQTPGQGLQFLFEYFSETQRNKGNFPGRFSGRQFSNSRSEMNVSTLELGDSALYLCASSLGGTEEGFFGQGTRLTVV.

The J gene is TRBJ2-1, the V gene TRBV19; D gene unclear. This CDR3 has 13 amino acids. Germline V lookup: CDR1 LNHDA, CDR2 SQIVND (reference sequence). V dropped 5 bases and J dropped 6 bases, with 11 bases sitting between them. CDR3 in amino acids: CASSRQAGNEQFF. DNA for the CDR3: TGTGCCAGTAGTCGGCAGGCAGGCAATGAGCAGTTCTTC.

V is TRBV18 and J is TRBJ2-5; 7 bases are shared with TRBD1. This CDR3 spans 14 amino acids. CDR1 and CDR2 from the germline V gene are KGHSH and LQKENI. The trim removed 4 bases at V and 2 bases at J, leaving 4 bases unmatched. CDR3 DNA: TGTGCCAGCTCACAACGACAGGGACAAGAGACCCAGTACTTC. Translating it yields CASSQRQGQETQYF.

The chain has TRBV7-3 and TRBJ2-1; the match to TRBD1 covers 7 bases. CDR3 length equals 16 residues. Germline V CDR1 and CDR2: SGHTA, FQGTGA. Trimming cost V 3 bases and J 0 bases; bases outside gene matches: 5. The DNA of the CDR3 is TGTGCCAGCAGCTTGACAGGGTCCCCCTCCTACAATGAGCAGTTCTTC. It codes for CASSLTGSPSYNEQFF.

V usage is TRBV19 and J usage is TRBJ1-1, with 7 bases identical to TRBD1. The V gene end was trimmed by 7 bases and the J gene end by 1 base; junction bases not matched to a gene: 6. The CDR3 covers 14 residues. The germline gives CDR1 LNHDA, CDR2 SQIVND (reference sequence). CDR3 in DNA: TGTGCCAGTACCCAGGGGGGCTCGAACACTGAAGCTTTCTTT. Translated, it gives CASTQGGSNTEAFF.

This chain uses TRBV19 with TRBJ1-2; a weak D match, TRBD1 (6 bases). Germline V lookup: CDR1 LNHDA, CDR2 SQIVND (reference sequence). V was trimmed by 7 bases and J by 3 bases, leaving 15 bases between them. The CDR3 has 14 amino acids. CDR3 in amino acids: CASKGGGAYYGYTF. CDR3 DNA: TGTGCCAGTAAGGGCGGGGGCGCCTACTATGGCTACACCTTC.

This chain uses TRBV7-9 with TRBJ1-2; 8 bases agree with TRBD1. J was trimmed by 4 bases and V by 2 bases; bases with no gene match: 9. In germline, CDR1 is SEHNR, CDR2 FQNEAQ (reference sequence). The CDR3 runs 16 residues. The CDR3 nucleotides read TGTGCCAGCAGCTTATCGGCCCAGGGGGCGGGCTATGGCTACACCTTC. Its protein is CASSLSAQGAGYGYTF.

The chain uses TRBV5-1 and TRBJ1-1; D gene unclear. Germline assignment: CDR1 SGHRS and CDR2 YFSETQ. This CDR3 is built from 16 residues. V lost 1 base to trimming and J lost 1 base, with 14 bases between them. In DNA, the CDR3 is TGCGCCAGCAGCTTGTGGTCCCAGACACAGAACACTGAAGCTTTCTTT. Translation: CASSLWSQTQNTEAFF.

In its sample, this clone was seen a few times. This rearrangement joins TRBV5-4 to TRBJ1-1, with 7 bases fitting TRBD1. Germline CDR1 SGHNT, CDR2 YYREEE (reference sequence). The V segment lost 4 bases and the J segment 4 bases; nucleotides outside the gene matches: 7. The CDR3 extends over 14 amino acids. The CDR3 DNA follows: TGTGCCAGCAGCAACAGGGGTGGTAGCACTGAAGCTTTCTTT. It is translated as CASSNRGGSTEAFF.

Here the CDR3 reads CASSVEGGAPTYGYTF. The CDR3 DNA reads TGTGCCAGCAGCGTAGAAGGGGGGGCGCCGACCTATGGCTACACCTTC. The chain links TRBV9 to TRBJ1-2, with D perhaps TRBD1 (6 bases). Trimming pared 0 bases from V and 4 bases from J, leaving 16 bases between. This CDR3 comprises 16 residues. CDR1 is SGDLS, CDR2 YYNGEE, per germline.

Remarks on this clone: In this CDR3 the conserved last residue, phenylalanine or tryptophan, is missing, so a read error is likely. Because the CDR3's place on the DNA is in doubt, the DNA is left out and the CDR3 is given as listed by TCRdb. The chain links TRBV6-5 to TRBJ2-7. Germline CDR1 MNHEY, CDR2 SVGAGI. The length of the CDR3 is 12 amino acids, counting both ends. This chain's CDR3 is CASSQAGPAPLL.

The chain couples TRBV7-2 to TRBJ2-5; TRBD2 matches at 7 bases. The CDR3 spans 16 residues. In germline, CDR1 is SGHTA, CDR2 FQGNSA. Trimming at V came to 6 bases and at J to 3 bases, leaving 13 bases not matched to a gene. DNA of the CDR3: TGTGCCAGCAGTTCATCTAAAGGGGCGGGGGAAGAGACCCAGTACTTC. Translating it yields CASSSSKGAGEETQYF.

The chain is built from TRBV18 and TRBJ1-2, with D possibly TRBD1 on 6 matching bases. Germline V CDR1 and CDR2: KGHSH, LQKENI. V was cut by 3 bases and J by 2 bases, with 10 bases left in between. This CDR3 is 14 amino acids long. For the CDR3, the DNA is TGTGCCAGCTCACCGGCCAGGGGAAACTATGGCTACACCTTC. Residues: CASSPARGNYGYTF.

The rearrangement uses TRBV19 and TRBJ2-1, with D uncertain. The germline V gene has CDR1 LNHDA and CDR2 SQIVND (reference sequence). CDR3 length equals 14 residues. Trimming took 3 bases from V and 7 from J, leaving 13 bases between them. The CDR3 nucleotides are TGTGCCAGTAGTATTGGGCCCGATCAGAATGAGCAGTTCTTC. Its translation is CASSIGPDQNEQFF.

The gene calls are TRBV7-3 and TRBJ2-5, with D perhaps TRBD1 (6 bases). V gave up 5 bases and J gave up 1 base, with 8 bases separating them. The CDR3 runs to 13 residues. CDR1 and CDR2 (germline): SGHTA, FQGTGA. The CDR3 is CASSPDSQETQYF. CDR3 DNA sequence: TGTGCCAGCAGCCCGGACAGCCAAGAGACCCAGTACTTC. Using reference TRBV7-3 and TRBJ2-5 for the parts outside the CDR3, the full variable domain is GAGVSQTPSNKVTEKGKYVELRCDPISGHTALYWYRQSLGQGPEFLIYFQGTGAADDSGLPNDRFFAVRPEGSVSTLKIQRTERGDSAVYLCASSPDSQETQYFGPGTRLLVL.

The chain uses TRBV18 and TRBJ2-1, with 7 bases matching TRBD2. Germline V CDR1 and CDR2: KGHSH, LQKENI. After removal of 4 bases from V and 8 bases from J, the junction contained 5 bases not matched to a gene. The CDR3 loop spans 13 amino acids. The CDR3 region is CASSLQRGDEQFF. CDR3 sequence (DNA): TGTGCCAGCTCACTCCAACGGGGGGATGAGCAGTTCTTC.

The chain uses TRBV15 and TRBJ1-1; no firm D call. V lost 0 bases to trimming and J lost 2 bases, with 13 bases between them. The germline gives CDR1 LNHNV, CDR2 YYDKDF (reference sequence). The CDR3 sequence is 16 residues long. The CDR3 DNA reads as TGTGCCACCAGCAGAGATGCACCGGGCAAAAACACTGAAGCTTTCTTT. Translation gives CATSRDAPGKNTEAFF.

The chain links TRBV28 to TRBJ1-2; D remains ambiguous. The CDR3 sequence is 14 residues long. Germline V CDR1 and CDR2: MDHEN, SYDVKM. V was cut by 6 bases and J by 8 bases, with 19 bases left in between. In DNA, the CDR3 is TGTGCCAGCAGCCTTACGGGCCCCCAGAGGGGCTACACCTTC. Translated: CASSLTGPQRGYTF.

The gene calls are TRBV30 and TRBJ1-2; tentative D call: TRBD1 (5 bases). Trimming pared 6 bases from V and 4 bases from J, leaving 15 bases between. CDR3 length: 13 residues. Germline V gives CDR1 GTSNPN, CDR2 SVGIG (reference sequence). The CDR3 bases are TGTGCCTGCTCCGACCCGGGGACCTATGGCTACACCTTC. This gives the protein CACSDPGTYGYTF.

CDR3 bases: TGTGCCAGCAGCATCCGAACGGGACTAGCGGGGCAAGAGACCCAGTACTTC. Protein: CASSIRTGLAGQETQYF. V gene TRBV11-3 combines with J gene TRBJ2-5; 13 positions agree with TRBD2. Unmatched junction bases numbered 8, after V lost 5 bases and J lost 2 bases. Germline V CDR1 and CDR2: SGHNT, YENEEA. CDR3 length: 17 residues.

V gene TRBV6-6 combines with J gene TRBJ1-5; tentatively, D is TRBD1 (5 bases). The CDR3 loop spans 14 amino acids. Germline V gene sequence: CDR1 MNHNY, CDR2 SVGAGI (reference sequence). V lost 9 bases, J lost 0 bases, and 12 bases lay in between. CDR3 sequence (DNA): TGTGCCAGTTTCCAGGGCTATAGCAATCAGCCCCAGCATTTT. Its protein is CASFQGYSNQPQHF.

The chain employs TRBV5-6 and TRBJ2-7; no clear D gene. Trimming cost V 0 bases and J 6 bases, with 10 bases left between them. Germline V gene sequence: CDR1 SGHDT, CDR2 YYEEEE. The CDR3 loop spans 13 amino acids. The CDR3 is CASSLDSPGEQYF. In nucleotides, the CDR3 is TGTGCCAGCAGCTTGGACAGTCCGGGCGAGCAGTACTTC.